These 23 T cell receptor beta chains were all obtained from the same sample, sequenced in a study of PD-1 blockade in classical Hodgkin lymphoma. The protocol was immunoSEQ multiplex PCR, while the TCRdb copy is restricted to in-frame clones and leaves out a portion. The sample has 20,000 to 25,000 clones, more than 65% seen once. Indicated time point: cycle 4 day 1 (C4D1), after around six weeks of nivolumab. Each patient experienced a relapse that followed autologous stem cell transplantation, and brentuximab vedotin exposure varied. The input for sequencing was peripheral blood mononuclear cells (PBMCs), taken before the fourth cycle of nivolumab. The source is a human donor with classical Hodgkin lymphoma.

This chain connects TRBV4-1 to TRBJ2-7, with a tentative D call TRBD2 (5 bases). CDR3 length equals 14 residues. Germline lookup yields CDR1 MGHRA and CDR2 YSYEKL. V dropped 1 base and J dropped 1 base, with 8 bases sitting between them. CDR3 sequence: CASSQVTISYEQYF. CDR3 in DNA: TGCGCCAGCAGCCAAGTGACTATTTCCTACGAGCAGTACTTC.

The gene calls are TRBV19 and TRBJ1-1; D is perhaps TRBD1 (6 bases). The CDR3 contains 14 residues. Germline CDR1 and CDR2: LNHDA and SQIVND (reference sequence). The V gene lost 6 bases and the J gene lost 0 bases, with 11 bases spanning the gap. CDR3 protein: CASSAGQLNTEAFF. CDR3 DNA sequence: TGTGCCAGTAGCGCCGGACAGTTGAACACTGAAGCTTTCTTT.

This rearrangement joins TRBV19 to TRBJ1-1, with 7 positions matching TRBD1. The V gene's germline CDR1 is LNHDA and CDR2 SQIVND (reference sequence). Losses at the gene ends were 5 bases for V and 5 bases for J; bases not matched to a gene: 8. This CDR3 region has 14 residues. CDR3 coding DNA: TGTGCCAGTAGTTTCGGCAGGGGGGTTACTGAAGCTTTCTTT. Its protein product is CASSFGRGVTEAFF.

V gene TRBV7-9 combines with J gene TRBJ2-5; 7 bases are a match to TRBD2. This CDR3 region has 18 residues. V shed 2 bases and J 0 bases; nucleotides not matched to a gene: 12. CDR1 and CDR2 (germline): SEHNR, FQNEAQ (reference sequence). As DNA, the CDR3 is TGTGCCAGCAGCTTAATGGTAGCGGGTGACGGTAACCAAGAGACCCAGTACTTC. It specifies CASSLMVAGDGNQETQYF.

CDR3 sequence (DNA): TGTGCCAGCAGTGAAATCACAGGGCGGGTGTCCGGGGAGCTGTTTTTT. It encodes CASSEITGRVSGELFF. The chain links TRBV6-1 to TRBJ2-2; maybe TRBD1 (6 bases). The CDR3 is 16 residues long. The V gene lost 2 bases and the J gene lost 6 bases, with 16 bases spanning the gap. Germline V gives CDR1 MNHNS, CDR2 SASEGT.

This clone is a singleton in its sample. The chain couples TRBV5-4 to TRBJ2-7; 10 nucleotides agree with TRBD1. J lost 0 bases, V lost 4 bases, and 4 bases had no gene match. Germline-derived CDR1 and CDR2 are SGHNT and YYREEE (reference sequence). This CDR3 comprises 15 residues. Written as DNA, the CDR3 is TGTGCCAGCAGCCGACAGGGGGCTACCTCCTACGAGCAGTACTTC. The encoded protein is CASSRQGATSYEQYF.

V usage is TRBV7-9 and J usage is TRBJ2-7; D call uncertain. The germline V gene has CDR1 SEHNR and CDR2 FQNEAQ (reference sequence). The CDR3 consists of 13 residues. The germline V and J ends were trimmed by 6 bases and 2 bases, with 11 bases remaining between them. The CDR3: CASSAAAAYEQYF. CDR3 DNA: TGTGCCAGCAGTGCCGCGGCGGCCTACGAGCAGTACTTC.

The chain combines TRBV29-1 with TRBJ2-5; tentatively, D is TRBD1 or TRBD2 (5 bases each). V was shortened by 7 bases and J by 5 bases, with 11 bases between the two germline ends. The CDR3 is made up of 11 amino acids. Germline assignment: CDR1 SQVTM and CDR2 ANQGSEA. CDR3 DNA sequence: TGCAGCGCGGGGCTAGGGGAGACCCAGTACTTC. Translation: CSAGLGETQYF.

CDR3 DNA: TGCAGCGTTGGGGGACAGGACGGAGGGAACACTGAAGCTTTCTTT. Its translation: CSVGGQDGGNTEAFF. This chain joins TRBV29-1 and TRBJ1-1; 8 bases are a match to TRBD1. CDR1 is SQVTM, CDR2 ANQGSEA, per germline. This CDR3 has 15 residues. V was pared by 4 bases and J by 1 base, with 8 bases of the junction left unmatched.

This chain connects TRBV5-1 to TRBJ1-1, with a weak D call TRBD1 (6 bases). Trimming removed 2 bases at V and 8 bases at J, with 16 bases between. Germline V CDR1 and CDR2: SGHRS, YFSETQ. This CDR3 is 14 amino acids long. The CDR3 DNA sequence: TGCGCCAGCAGCTTTACCTTGGACAGTAGCGAAGCTTTCTTT. This sequence encodes CASSFTLDSSEAFF.

The chain employs TRBV30 and TRBJ2-3, with a weak D call TRBD2 (6 bases). There are 13 residues in the CDR3. Germline CDR1 and CDR2: GTSNPN and SVGIG (reference sequence). Trimming shortened V by 5 bases and J by 1 base, and 10 bases separated the two germline ends. This CDR3 is CAWGRGGTDTQYF. CDR3 nucleotide sequence: TGTGCCTGGGGGCGGGGTGGCACAGATACGCAGTATTTT.

The chain is built from TRBV5-1 and TRBJ2-5; D may be TRBD2 (6 bases). Deletions cut 4 bases from V and 5 bases from J, with 18 bases between. From germline, CDR1 is SGHRS and CDR2 YFSETQ. The CDR3 is 15 amino acids. In DNA, the CDR3 is TGCGCCAGCAGCAGTCAGCGGGCGGATGGGGAGACCCAGTACTTC. The encoded protein is CASSSQRADGETQYF. Complete variable domain (other parts from reference TRBV5-1 and TRBJ2-5): KAGVTQTPRYLIKTRGQQVTLSCSPISGHRSVSWYQQTPGQGLQFLFEYFSETQRNKGNFPGRFSGRQFSNSRSEMNVSTLELGDSALYLCASSSQRADGETQYFGPGTRLLVL.

The chain links TRBV14 to TRBJ2-5; D gene uncertain. Trimming removed 4 bases at V and 8 bases at J, with 11 bases between. Germline lookup yields CDR1 SGHDN and CDR2 FVKESK. CDR3 length: 12 amino acids. CDR3 nucleotide sequence: TGTGCCAGCAGCCGGACGACCCAAACCCAGTACTTC. Translating gives CASSRTTQTQYF.

This clone has more than one count but fewer than ten. V and J are TRBV11-3 and TRBJ1-2; TRBD1 matches 9 bases. This CDR3 has 17 residues. Germline V gene sequence: CDR1 SGHNT, CDR2 YENEEA. The trim removed 3 bases at V and 6 bases at J, leaving 14 bases unmatched. The CDR3 DNA reads as TGTGCCAGCAGCTTGGGGGGGACAGGGCCCCTAGGTGATGGCTACACCTTC. It translates to CASSLGGTGPLGDGYTF. Looking up the rest from reference TRBV11-3 and TRBJ1-2 gives the full variable domain: EAGVVQSPRYKIIEKKQPVAFWCNPISGHNTLYWYLQNLGQGPELLIRYENEEAVDDSQLPKDRFSAERLKGVDSTLKIQPAELGDSAVYLCASSLGGTGPLGDGYTFGSGTRLTVV.

This rearrangement joins TRBV19 to TRBJ1-1; the match to TRBD1 covers 8 bases. This CDR3 region has 16 residues. Unmatched junction bases numbered 10, after V lost 6 bases and J lost 1 base. Germline-derived CDR1 and CDR2 are LNHDA and SQIVND (reference sequence). The CDR3 region has the DNA TGTGCCAGTAGCCCGACAGGGGCAGTTGGGAACACTGAAGCTTTCTTT. Translated: CASSPTGAVGNTEAFF.

The rearrangement uses TRBV2 and TRBJ1-5; D ambiguous. V lost 8 bases and J 9 bases, leaving 5 bases between the germline ends. Germline lookup yields CDR1 SNHLY and CDR2 FYNNEI. The CDR3 extends over 9 amino acids. CDR3 sequence reads: CASGRPQHF. The CDR3 nucleotides are TGTGCCAGCGGTCGGCCCCAGCATTTT.

V gene TRBV7-2 combines with J gene TRBJ1-3; D is unresolved. Germline CDR1 SGHTA, CDR2 FQGNSA. V lost 3 bases, J lost 0 bases, and 12 bases lay in between. The CDR3 contains 16 residues. CDR3 nucleotides: TGTGCCAGCAGCTTTTCTCGAAATCCCTCTGGAAACACCATATATTTT. Translating it yields CASSFSRNPSGNTIYF.

J is TRBJ2-7 and V is TRBV19; D might be TRBD1 or TRBD2, each matching 7 bases. This CDR3 contains 15 residues. Germline lookup yields CDR1 LNHDA and CDR2 SQIVND (reference sequence). Trimming took 0 bases from V and 3 from J, leaving 12 bases between them. This chain's CDR3 is CASSIEAGQIYEQYF. The CDR3 DNA reads TGTGCCAGTAGTATAGAAGCGGGACAGATCTACGAGCAGTACTTC.

The rearrangement uses TRBV2 and TRBJ2-3, with TRBD1 identical over 11 bases. There are 15 residues in the CDR3. V trimming: 9 bases; J trimming: 5 bases; junction bases outside the gene matches: 10. Germline loops: CDR1 SNHLY, CDR2 FYNNEI. Here the CDR3 reads CASSERDRGIDTQYF. For the CDR3, the DNA is TGTGCCAGTTCCGAACGGGACAGGGGGATAGATACGCAGTATTTT.

V is TRBV30 and J is TRBJ2-5; TRBD1 might be the D (6 bases). CDR1 and CDR2 (germline): GTSNPN, SVGIG (reference sequence). The V and J ends lost 3 bases and 5 bases respectively, with 13 bases between them. This CDR3 is 13 amino acids long. CDR3 sequence: CAWRQGYGETQYF. In nucleotides, the CDR3 is TGTGCCTGGAGACAGGGCTACGGGGAGACCCAGTACTTC.

Only one count was recorded for this clone. The rearrangement links TRBV5-1 to TRBJ1-3, with D uncertain. Trimming took off 4 bases at V and 4 bases at J, with 12 bases between the two ends. CDR1 and CDR2 (germline): SGHRS, YFSETQ. The CDR3 has 14 amino acids. CDR3 loop: CASSPRTPGNTIYF. The CDR3 DNA sequence: TGCGCCAGCAGCCCCCGTACCCCCGGAAACACCATATATTTT.

This clone is a singleton in its sample. The chain recombines TRBV19 with TRBJ1-3; D is unresolved. CDR3 length equals 13 residues. CDR1 LNHDA and CDR2 SQIVND come from the germline V gene (reference sequence). Trimming removed 6 bases at V and 0 bases at J, with 6 bases between. The CDR3 here is CASRLSSGNTIYF. In nucleotides, the CDR3 is TGTGCCAGTAGGCTGAGCTCTGGAAACACCATATATTTT.

This chain joins TRBV5-6 and TRBJ2-3; either TRBD1 or TRBD2 may fit D (5 bases each). Trimming cost V 4 bases and J 4 bases, with 16 bases left between them. The CDR3 loop spans 15 amino acids. CDR1 and CDR2 from the germline V gene are SGHDT and YYEEEE. The DNA for the CDR3 is TGTGCCAGCAGCCCCAAGGGGAGATGGGCAGATACGCAGTATTTT. Encoded protein: CASSPKGRWADTQYF. Full variable domain (outside the CDR3, taken from reference TRBV5-6 and TRBJ2-3): DAGVTQSPTHLIKTRGQQVTLRCSPKSGHDTVSWYQQALGQGPQFIFQYYEEEERQRGNFPDRFSGHQFPNYSSELNVNALLLGDSALYLCASSPKGRWADTQYFGPGTRLTVL.